The rows below give T cell receptor beta chains drawn from one sample of a study of blood T cell repertoires in COVID-19. The repertoire was sequenced with immunoSEQ multiplex PCR; TCRdb's copy has only in-frame clones and lacks some. The sample records about 74,000 clones, approximately 84% being singletons. The sample comprised peripheral blood. The source of these receptors is a man between 70 and 80 years old with acute or convalescent COVID-19. CDR3s include the opening cysteine and the closing phenylalanine or tryptophan. Each record gives: clone size, D gene, V gene, J gene, CDR3 DNA, CDR3 protein. A D gene is named only where the DNA matches it firmly. Clone size is given for some rows only: seen once, a few or many times, or a class if the clone is expanded.

clone size: NA; D gene: TRBD1; V gene: TRBV27; J gene: TRBJ1-5; CDR3 DNA: TGTGCCAGCAGTTTCGACAGGGCCAATCAGCCCCAGCATTTT; CDR3 protein: CASSFDRANQPQHF
clone size: NA; D gene: TRBD1; V gene: TRBV12-3/TRBV12-4; J gene: TRBJ2-7; CDR3 DNA: TGTGCCAGCAGCCCCGACAGGGGTAAGCAGTACTTC; CDR3 protein: CASSPDRGKQYF
clone size: NA; D gene: NA; V gene: TRBV2; J gene: TRBJ1-1; CDR3 DNA: TGTGCCAGCTATGAAAGGAGGAACACTGAAGCTTTCTTT; CDR3 protein: CASYERRNTEAFF
clone size: NA; D gene: NA; V gene: TRBV7-6; J gene: TRBJ2-3; CDR3 DNA: TGTGCCAGCAGCTTATGGTCGGGAGTGGCAGATACGCAGTATTTT; CDR3 protein: CASSLWSGVADTQYF
clone size: NA; D gene: NA; V gene: TRBV5-6; J gene: TRBJ1-2; CDR3 DNA: TGTGCCAGCTCCACAGGGAGGGGCTATGGCTACACCTTC; CDR3 protein: CASSTGRGYGYTF
clone size: NA; D gene: TRBD1; V gene: TRBV7-8; J gene: TRBJ2-3; CDR3 DNA: TGTGCCAGCAGCTCGCGTTGGCAACAGGGGACAGATACGCAGTATTTT; CDR3 protein: CASSSRWQQGTDTQYF
clone size: NA; D gene: NA; V gene: TRBV5-8; J gene: TRBJ1-5; CDR3 DNA: TGTGCCAGCAGCGGGGCCCGGGGGGTTAGCAATCAGCCCCAGCATTTT; CDR3 protein: CASSGARGVSNQPQHF
clone size: NA; D gene: NA; V gene: TRBV10-1; J gene: TRBJ2-2; CDR3 DNA: TGCGCCAGCAGTGAGTCCACGCGAACCGGGGAGCTGTTTTTT; CDR3 protein: CASSESTRTGELFF
clone size: NA; D gene: TRBD2; V gene: TRBV7-3; J gene: TRBJ2-4; CDR3 DNA: TGTGCCAGCAGCCAGGGACTAGCGGGAGACATTCAGTACTTC; CDR3 protein: CASSQGLAGDIQYF
clone size: NA; D gene: NA; V gene: TRBV11-3; J gene: TRBJ2-1; CDR3 DNA: TGTGCCAGCAGCTTAGATAGCGGAAATGAGCAGTTCTTC; CDR3 protein: CASSLDSGNEQFF
clone size: NA; D gene: TRBD1; V gene: TRBV28; J gene: TRBJ1-1; CDR3 DNA: TGTGCCAGCAAATCAGGGGGCCTACATGCGCCCTTCATGAACACTGAAGCTTTCTTT; CDR3 protein: CASKSGGLHAPFMNTEAFF
clone size: NA; D gene: NA; V gene: TRBV4-1; J gene: TRBJ1-3; CDR3 DNA: TGCGCCAGCAGCCATCCGGGACAAGGAAACACCATATATTTT; CDR3 protein: CASSHPGQGNTIYF
clone size: NA; D gene: TRBD1; V gene: TRBV7-2; J gene: TRBJ1-3; CDR3 DNA: TGTGCCAGCATACAGGGGGCCTACTCTGGAAACACCATATATTTT; CDR3 protein: CASIQGAYSGNTIYF
clone size: NA; D gene: NA; V gene: TRBV6-6; J gene: TRBJ2-2; CDR3 DNA: TGTGCCAGCAGTTACACCCCCGGGACTAACACCGGGGAGCTGTTTTTT; CDR3 protein: CASSYTPGTNTGELFF
clone size: NA; D gene: NA; V gene: TRBV14; J gene: TRBJ1-1; CDR3 DNA: TGTGCCAGCAGCCTAAAGAGAGCAGGAGAAGCTTTCTTT; CDR3 protein: CASSLKRAGEAFF
clone size: NA; D gene: NA; V gene: TRBV3-1/TRBV3-2; J gene: TRBJ2-1; CDR3 DNA: TGTGCCAGCAGCCTTAATCGGGGGAATGAGCAGTTCTTC; CDR3 protein: CASSLNRGNEQFF
clone size: NA; D gene: NA; V gene: TRBV7-2; J gene: TRBJ2-3; CDR3 DNA: TGTGCCAGCAGCTTAAGAGCCTCGCGACACACAGATACGCAGTATTTT; CDR3 protein: CASSLRASRHTDTQYF
clone size: NA; D gene: TRBD2; V gene: TRBV19; J gene: TRBJ2-2; CDR3 DNA: TGTGCCAGTAGTATAGCGGTCGGGGGGGCTTCCGGGGAGCTGTTTTTT; CDR3 protein: CASSIAVGGASGELFF
clone size: once; D gene: TRBD1; V gene: TRBV6-1; J gene: TRBJ1-6; CDR3 DNA: TGTGCCAGCAGTGAAGACCCGACAGGGAGCTCCTATAATTCACCCCTCCACTTT; CDR3 protein: CASSEDPTGSSYNSPLHF
clone size: NA; D gene: TRBD1; V gene: TRBV27; J gene: TRBJ2-3; CDR3 DNA: TGTGCCAGCAGTTCCCGACAGGGGGGGGGAACAGATACGCAGTATTTT; CDR3 protein: CASSSRQGGGTDTQYF
clone size: NA; D gene: NA; V gene: TRBV7-2; J gene: TRBJ1-5; CDR3 DNA: TGTGCCAGCAGCCCCTTAACCCAGTTGGGCAATCAGCCCCAGCATTTT; CDR3 protein: CASSPLTQLGNQPQHF
clone size: NA; D gene: TRBD2; V gene: TRBV29-1; J gene: TRBJ2-5; CDR3 DNA: TGCAGCGCCGTGATTGGGACTAGCGGGGGAGGGACTGAGACCCAGTACTTC; CDR3 protein: CSAVIGTSGGGTETQYF
clone size: NA; D gene: NA; V gene: TRBV20-1; J gene: TRBJ1-4; CDR3 DNA: TGCAGTGCTAGTGGGGGGAGGGATGAAAAACTGTTTTTT; CDR3 protein: CSASGGRDEKLFF
clone size: NA; D gene: TRBD1; V gene: TRBV6-1; J gene: TRBJ1-5; CDR3 DNA: TGTGCCAGCAGTTTGGGACAGGGAGCTCAGCCCCAGCATTTT; CDR3 protein: CASSLGQGAQPQHF
clone size: NA; D gene: TRBD2; V gene: TRBV11-3; J gene: TRBJ2-2; CDR3 DNA: TGTGCCAGCAGCTTAGAGCGGCAGGGAGGGGCCGGGGAGCTGTTTTTT; CDR3 protein: CASSLERQGGAGELFF
clone size: NA; D gene: TRBD1; V gene: TRBV28; J gene: TRBJ1-2; CDR3 DNA: TGTGCCAGCACCTTACAGGGGAACAACTATGGCTACACCTTC; CDR3 protein: CASTLQGNNYGYTF
clone size: NA; D gene: NA; V gene: TRBV7-3; J gene: TRBJ2-1; CDR3 DNA: TGTGCCAGCAGCATGGGGGGTAACAATGAGCAGTTCTTC; CDR3 protein: CASSMGGNNEQFF
clone size: NA; D gene: NA; V gene: TRBV5-4; J gene: TRBJ1-1; CDR3 DNA: TGTGCCAGCAGCTCGGCGGGGGACCTGAACACTGAAGCTTTCTTT; CDR3 protein: CASSSAGDLNTEAFF
clone size: NA; D gene: TRBD2; V gene: TRBV19; J gene: TRBJ2-1; CDR3 DNA: TGTGCCACCAAACTCATGGGGCTAGCGGGAGAGGGTGAGCAGTTCTTC; CDR3 protein: CATKLMGLAGEGEQFF
clone size: once; D gene: TRBD1; V gene: TRBV7-3; J gene: TRBJ1-2; CDR3 DNA: TGTGCCAGCAGCTTCGGACAGGGTTTAGGCTACACCTTC; CDR3 protein: CASSFGQGLGYTF
clone size: NA; D gene: NA; V gene: TRBV9; J gene: TRBJ2-5; CDR3 DNA: TGTGCCAGCAGCGTACCGCGGGAGACCCAGTACTTC; CDR3 protein: CASSVPRETQYF
clone size: few; D gene: NA; V gene: TRBV28; J gene: TRBJ1-5; CDR3 DNA: TGTGCCAGCAGTTTGGGGGCTCAGCCCCAGCATTTT; CDR3 protein: CASSLGAQPQHF
clone size: NA; D gene: TRBD1; V gene: TRBV19; J gene: TRBJ1-4; CDR3 DNA: TGTGCCAGTACTGACGCGGGGTCGGGACAGTCCTTCCGAAAACTGTTTTTT; CDR3 protein: CASTDAGSGQSFRKLFF
clone size: once; D gene: NA; V gene: TRBV19; J gene: TRBJ1-2; CDR3 DNA: TGTGCCAGTACTCTAGGGGCCTCTGCTAACTATGGCTACACCTTC; CDR3 protein: CASTLGASANYGYTF
clone size: NA; D gene: TRBD1; V gene: TRBV18; J gene: TRBJ2-7; CDR3 DNA: TGTGCCAGCTCACGGGACAGAGACTACGAGCAGTACTTC; CDR3 protein: CASSRDRDYEQYF
clone size: NA; D gene: NA; V gene: TRBV9; J gene: TRBJ2-1; CDR3 DNA: TGTGCCAGCAGCGTAGAGCTAGCGAGAGACAATGAGCAGTTCTTC; CDR3 protein: CASSVELARDNEQFF
clone size: NA; D gene: NA; V gene: TRBV12-3/TRBV12-4; J gene: TRBJ2-7; CDR3 DNA: TGTGCCAGCAGCGAAAAACTAGTTGGCGAGCAGTACTTC; CDR3 protein: CASSEKLVGEQYF
clone size: NA; D gene: TRBD1; V gene: TRBV19; J gene: TRBJ1-1; CDR3 DNA: TGTGCCAGTAGTGCCCGACAGGGTTCGAACACTGAAGCTTTCTTT; CDR3 protein: CASSARQGSNTEAFF
clone size: NA; D gene: TRBD2; V gene: TRBV19; J gene: TRBJ2-3; CDR3 DNA: TGTGCCAGTAGCCCCTTAGGGCTAGCGGGGACAGCAGATACGCAGTATTTT; CDR3 protein: CASSPLGLAGTADTQYF
clone size: NA; D gene: NA; V gene: TRBV6-2/TRBV6-3; J gene: TRBJ1-5; CDR3 DNA: TGTGCCAGCAGTTACGGCGGAAATCAGCCCCAGCATTTT; CDR3 protein: CASSYGGNQPQHF
clone size: NA; D gene: TRBD1; V gene: TRBV29-1; J gene: TRBJ1-2; CDR3 DNA: TGCAGCGTGAAACAGGGGAGGATAGGTAACTATGGCTACACCTTC; CDR3 protein: CSVKQGRIGNYGYTF
clone size: NA; D gene: TRBD1; V gene: TRBV7-8; J gene: TRBJ2-3; CDR3 DNA: TGTGCCAGCAGTTCCTTCCAGGGGGCGTTATCAGATACGCAGTATTTT; CDR3 protein: CASSSFQGALSDTQYF
clone size: NA; D gene: TRBD2; V gene: TRBV5-1; J gene: TRBJ2-5; CDR3 DNA: TGCGCCAGCAGGCCGCTAGCGGGGGGGGAGACCCAGTACTTC; CDR3 protein: CASRPLAGGETQYF
clone size: few; D gene: NA; V gene: TRBV19; J gene: TRBJ2-5; CDR3 DNA: TGTGCCAGTAGTATATCCCTCCAAGGGGCGCATGAGACCCAGTACTTC; CDR3 protein: CASSISLQGAHETQYF
clone size: NA; D gene: NA; V gene: TRBV4-1; J gene: TRBJ1-5; CDR3 DNA: TGCGCCAGCAGCCCCCCGGGATTCTTTAATCAGCCCCAGCATTTT; CDR3 protein: CASSPPGFFNQPQHF
clone size: NA; D gene: NA; V gene: TRBV27; J gene: TRBJ1-6; CDR3 DNA: TGTGCCAGCAGTTTACACAGTAATTCACCCCTCCACTTT; CDR3 protein: CASSLHSNSPLHF
clone size: NA; D gene: TRBD2; V gene: TRBV15; J gene: TRBJ2-1; CDR3 DNA: TGTGCCACCAGCAGAGACCGAGGACAAGCGGGGCGCAATGAGCAGTTCTTC; CDR3 protein: CATSRDRGQAGRNEQFF
clone size: NA; D gene: NA; V gene: TRBV19; J gene: TRBJ1-6; CDR3 DNA: TGTGCCAGTAGTATGGGAAGCGGTGATTCACCCCTCCACTTT; CDR3 protein: CASSMGSGDSPLHF
clone size: NA; D gene: NA; V gene: TRBV27; J gene: TRBJ2-7; CDR3 DNA: TGTGCCAGCAGTTTTGGCGGAATAGACGAGCAGTACTTC; CDR3 protein: CASSFGGIDEQYF